The clone carrying this T cell receptor (beta chain) appeared once. The sample comes from a study of blood T cell repertoires in COVID-19. Some clones are missing from TCRdb's copy, which holds only in-frame ones; the method was immunoSEQ multiplex PCR. The profile shows 130,000 to 150,000 clones, around 80% of them singletons. Trimming took 5 bases from V and 5 from J; bases not matched to a gene: 7. Germline assignment: CDR1 SGHVS and CDR2 FQNEAQ. The CDR3 consists of 15 residues. This sequence was found in a woman aged 45-65 years with acute or convalescent COVID-19. Sequences were obtained from peripheral blood. The chain joins TRBV7-8 to TRBJ2-5, with 11 bases identical to TRBD1. CDR3 residues: CASSPLRDRGETQYF. The CDR3 region has the DNA TGTGCCAGCAGCCCCCTAAGGGACAGGGGGGAGACCCAGTACTTC.